Listed below are T cell receptor beta chains from one sample, sequenced in a study of regulatory T cells in long-lasting Graves disease. A single record per CDR3 protein comes from TCRdb applying MiXCR to the multiplex PCR reads. The sample has about 560,000 distinct CDR3 sequences, about 16% seen once; the top ten hold around 12%. These records were also assigned to another study, of T cells in Graves' hyperthyroidism and ophthalmopathy.

This specimen consisted of peripheral blood mononuclear cells (PBMCs), obtained at new diagnosis, from a patient treated with antithyroid drugs. These receptors were collected from a man aged 18 to 30 with Graves disease. Each CDR3 is given with its conserved first and last residue. A D gene is named only where the DNA matches it firmly. Size is stated for part of the rows, as once, few or many counts, or as a class when the clone is expanded.

>TRBV27|.|TRBD2|TRBJ2-4
CASSLQGTRAKNIQYF
TGTGCCAGCAGTTTACAAGGGACTAGAGCCAAAAACATTCAGTACTTC
>TRBV20-1|many|.|TRBJ2-7
CSASSVLGAYEQYF
TGCAGTGCTAGCTCGGTTCTGGGGGCCTACGAGCAGTACTTC
>TRBV5-1|few|TRBD1|TRBJ2-4
CASSPDRDMAKNIQYF
TGCGCCAGCAGCCCGGACAGGGATATGGCCAAAAACATTCAGTACTTC
>TRBV5-1|few|.|TRBJ1-1
CASSFGRLNTEAFF
TGCGCCAGCAGCTTCGGACGGTTGAACACTGAAGCTTTCTTT
>TRBV27|many|.|TRBJ2-7
CASSLYSGAGPLSYEQYF
TGTGCCAGCAGTTTGTACTCCGGGGCAGGCCCGCTCTCCTACGAGCAGTACTTC
>TRBV5-8|.|TRBD2|TRBJ2-5
CASSLVSPLAGGPTETQYF
TGTGCCAGCAGCTTGGTCTCCCCTCTAGCGGGAGGGCCTACGGAGACCCAGTACTTC
>TRBV20-1|many|TRBD1|TRBJ1-5
CSARGQGSNQPQHF
TGCAGTGCTAGAGGACAGGGAAGCAATCAGCCCCAGCATTTT
>TRBV20-1|.|.|TRBJ1-2
CSARDGGGLGYTF
TGCAGTGCTAGAGATGGGGGGGGCCTTGGCTACACCTTC
>TRBV20-1|many|.|TRBJ2-1
CSARDQRAGSYNEQFF
TGCAGTGCTAGAGATCAGAGGGCTGGCTCCTACAATGAGCAGTTCTTC
>TRBV12-3/TRBV12-4|many|.|TRBJ2-6
CASSPGQISGANVLTF
TGTGCCAGCAGCCCTGGACAGATCTCTGGGGCCAACGTCCTGACTTTC
>TRBV6-2/TRBV6-3|many|.|TRBJ2-5
CASSKWETQYF
TGTGCCAGCAGTAAGTGGGAGACCCAGTACTTC
>TRBV24-1|many|.|TRBJ2-1
CATSGTNYNEQFF
TGTGCCACCAGTGGGACTAACTACAATGAGCAGTTCTTC
>TRBV12-3/TRBV12-4|.|.|TRBJ1-5
CASGRDNNQPQHF
TGTGCCAGCGGCCGGGACAACAATCAGCCCCAGCATTTT
>TRBV25-1|.|.|TRBJ1-1
CASRARPREEAYF
TGTGCCAGCAGGGCCAGACCGAGAGAAGAAGCTTACTTT
>TRBV11-2|many|TRBD2|TRBJ2-1
CASSLRASGRVAYNEQFF
TGTGCCAGCAGCTTACGGGCTAGCGGGAGAGTCGCCTACAATGAGCAGTTCTTC
>TRBV28|many|.|TRBJ1-5
CASSLKGMVGNQPQHF
TGTGCCAGCAGTTTAAAGGGGATGGTAGGTAATCAGCCCCAGCATTTT
>TRBV29-1|few|.|TRBJ1-2
CSVVGISNYGYTF
TGCAGCGTTGTGGGAATATCTAACTATGGCTACACCTTC
>TRBV20-1|.|TRBD1|TRBJ2-5
CSARTTGTETQYF
TGCAGTGCTAGAACGACAGGGACCGAGACCCAGTACTTC
>TRBV28|many|.|TRBJ2-5
CASSLEGLANQETQYF
TGTGCCAGCAGTTTAGAAGGTCTGGCGAACCAAGAGACCCAGTACTTC
>TRBV7-9|few|TRBD1|TRBJ1-2
CASSLRPDRGLYGYTF
TGTGCCAGCAGCTTACGCCCGGACAGGGGCCTCTATGGCTACACCTTC
>TRBV20-1|few|TRBD2|TRBJ2-1
CSARDLIAGVNGQFF
TGCAGTGCTAGAGATCTAATAGCGGGAGTCAATGGGCAGTTCTTC
>TRBV5-1|many|TRBD1|TRBJ2-1
CASKAGLVGTGEAGEQFF
TGCGCCAGCAAAGCGGGATTGGTCGGGACAGGGGAAGCCGGTGAGCAGTTCTTC
>TRBV7-9|.|.|TRBJ1-1
CASSLGPAIFAFF
TGTGCCAGCAGCCTTGGGCCCGCCATTTTTGCTTTCTTT